This is a list of T cell receptor beta chains from one sample in a study of T cell repertoires in aging, cancer and after chemotherapy. Each CDR3 protein gets one entry after TCRdb re-called the multiplex PCR reads with MiXCR. The table has thousands of distinct CDR3 sequences, about 41% seen once. Sequenced: blood. The receptors derive from a human donor with a solid tumor. Each CDR3 is given with its conserved first and last residue. The order of the fields is CDR3 length, V gene, J gene, CDR3 protein.

>15|TRBV11-3|TRBJ2-7
CASSLAGGESYEQYF
>14|TRBV11-3|TRBJ2-5
CASSRPQNQETQYF
>12|TRBV29-1|TRBJ1-1
CSVGLRNTEAFF
>14|TRBV6-2/TRBV6-3|TRBJ2-7
CASSITGLPYEQYF
>13|TRBV19|TRBJ2-1
CASTIGHGNEQFF
>12|TRBV29-1|TRBJ1-3
CSVTSSGNTIYF
>15|TRBV19|TRBJ2-3
CASSIDKGNTDTQYF
>17|TRBV11-3|TRBJ1-6
CASGDGSRGGLNSPLHF
>13|TRBV19|TRBJ1-2
CASGEQGAWGYTF
>14|TRBV12-3/TRBV12-4|TRBJ1-1
CASSLVATNTEAFF
>13|TRBV12-3/TRBV12-4|TRBJ2-2
CASIREWPGELFF
>15|TRBV11-3|TRBJ2-7
CASSLGEGGPYEQYF
>17|TRBV27|TRBJ2-1
CASSVRQGYAQYNEQFF
>16|TRBV12-3/TRBV12-4|TRBJ2-2
CASSLEWTGGAGELFF
>14|TRBV19|TRBJ2-2
CASSLNRYTGELFF
>16|TRBV4-3|TRBJ1-4
CASSQDLGTGGEKLFF
>15|TRBV27|TRBJ1-2
CASSFSGGYFYGYTF
>13|TRBV12-3/TRBV12-4|TRBJ2-3
CASSWGLTDTQYF
>15|TRBV11-3|TRBJ2-1
CASSLGGLWEAEQFF
>14|TRBV12-3/TRBV12-4|TRBJ2-3
CASSWTGSTDTQYF
>15|TRBV19|TRBJ1-1
CASSGGWSENTEAFF
>11|TRBV30|TRBJ1-2
CALPGPRGYTF
>14|TRBV6-6|TRBJ1-4
CASRRGEMGEKLFF
>16|TRBV6-2/TRBV6-3|TRBJ2-4
CASSYSSSTHQNIQYF
>15|TRBV6-5|TRBJ2-7
CASSWGLMGTGEQYF
>20|TRBV6-5|TRBJ2-3
CASSPLTSGGPYLLTDTQYF
>13|TRBV29-1|TRBJ2-5
CSATGGAGETQYF
>15|TRBV24-1|TRBJ2-3
CATSDPSWERDTQYF
>15|TRBV11-3|TRBJ1-2
CASSPRAGSNYGYTF
>15|TRBV5-6|TRBJ2-3
CASSLGTGGGDTQYF
>15|TRBV19|TRBJ2-2
CASSQRTGNTGELFF
>13|TRBV6-2/TRBV6-3|TRBJ1-2
CASSYSAAYGYTF
>15|TRBV12-3/TRBV12-4|TRBJ1-2
CASSLWLQSNYGYTF
>14|TRBV11-3|TRBJ2-4
CASSPGQEETIQYF
>13|TRBV6-4|TRBJ1-1
CASSVAMNTEAFF
>13|TRBV10-3|TRBJ2-2
CAIRGENTGELFF